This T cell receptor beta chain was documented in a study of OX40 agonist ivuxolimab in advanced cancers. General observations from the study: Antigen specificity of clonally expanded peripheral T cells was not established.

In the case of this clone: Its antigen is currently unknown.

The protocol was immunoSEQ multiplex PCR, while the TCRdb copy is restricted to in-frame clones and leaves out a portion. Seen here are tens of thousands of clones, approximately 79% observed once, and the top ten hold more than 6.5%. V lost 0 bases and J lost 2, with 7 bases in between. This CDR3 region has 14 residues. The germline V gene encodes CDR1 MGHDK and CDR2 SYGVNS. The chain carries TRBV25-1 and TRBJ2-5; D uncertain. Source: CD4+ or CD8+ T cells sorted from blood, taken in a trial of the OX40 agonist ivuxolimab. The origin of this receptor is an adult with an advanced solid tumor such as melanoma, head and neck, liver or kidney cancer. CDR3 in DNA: TGTGCCAGCAGTGAATACGGGTTTCAAGAGACCCAGTACTTC. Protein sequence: CASSEYGFQETQYF. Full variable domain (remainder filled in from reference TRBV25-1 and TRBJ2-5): EADIYQTPRYLVIGTGKKITLECSQTMGHDKMYWYQQDPGMELHLIHYSYGVNSTEKGDLSSESTVSRIRTEHFPLTLESARPSHTSQYLCASSEYGFQETQYFGPGTRLLVL.